A single sample gave rise to the 28 T cell receptor beta chains below, sequenced in a study of blood T cell repertoires in COVID-19 (dated by TCRdb to about 2020). Receptor amplification or capture employed the immunoSEQ multiplex PCR assay. The table comes from immuneACCESS by way of TCRdb, which keeps in-frame sequences with V and J called. Part of the clones is missing from these tables; in studies checked, under half for an unresolved V gene and the rest for unknown reasons. Here the sample has under 250,000 clones; 80% to 85% occur a single time. Of the sample, approximately 4.7% falls within the top ten clones. The sequenced sample consisted of peripheral blood. All receptors derive from a middle-aged man with active or convalescent COVID-19.

The sample holds one count of this clone. This rearrangement joins TRBV5-5 to TRBJ2-1, with D possibly matching TRBD1 (5 bases). Germline CDR1 SGHKS, CDR2 YYEKEE (reference sequence). The CDR3 runs to 15 residues. V was trimmed by 3 bases and J by 0 bases, leaving 10 bases between them. Here the CDR3 reads CASSSYQGSYNEQFF. For the CDR3, the DNA is TGTGCCAGCAGCTCCTATCAGGGCTCCTACAATGAGCAGTTCTTC. Based on the CDR3 plus reference TRBV5-5 and TRBJ2-1, the full variable domain is DAGVTQSPTHLIKTRGQQVTLRCSPISGHKSVSWYQQVLGQGPQFIFQYYEKEERGRGNFPDRFSARQFPNYSSELNVNALLLGDSALYLCASSSYQGSYNEQFFGPGTRLTVL.

This clone was counted between two and nine times. The CDR3 DNA follows: TGTGCCAGCAGCCCCGGCAGGCGACAGCCCCAGCATTTT. Protein: CASSPGRRQPQHF. The chain has TRBV3-1 (or the pseudogene TRBV3-2) and TRBJ1-5; D call uncertain. The ends were cut back, 4 bases at V and 7 bases at J, with 11 bases in the middle. Germline V lookup: CDR1 LGHDT, CDR2 YNNKEL (reference sequence). This CDR3 has 13 amino acids.

Concerning this clone itself: This CDR3 is also generated by other DNA sequences in the sample. The chain is built from TRBV29-1 and TRBJ1-2, with TRBD1 as a possible D gene (6 bases). Germline V gene data show CDR1 as SQVTM and CDR2 as ANQGSEA. V was pared by 4 bases and J by 3 bases, with 6 bases between. The CDR3 covers 11 residues. The CDR3 sequence is CSVGTDYGYTF. The DNA of the CDR3 is TGCAGCGTTGGGACAGACTATGGCTACACCTTC.

This clone turned up a few times. The chain joins TRBV27 to TRBJ1-2; TRBD1 might be the D (5 bases). Trimming stripped 3 bases from V and 1 base from J, with 9 bases between. The CDR3 sequence is 14 residues long. Looked up from germline, CDR1 is MNHEY and CDR2 is SMNVEV (reference sequence). The CDR3 nucleotides read TGTGCCAGCAGTTTTTCCAGGGATAACTATGGCTACACCTTC. It translates to CASSFSRDNYGYTF.

V is TRBV9 and J is TRBJ1-2; possible D gene TRBD1, 5 bases. The CDR3 consists of 15 residues. The V end lost 0 bases, the J end lost 8 bases, and 17 bases lay between the germline ends. From germline, CDR1 is SGDLS and CDR2 YYNGEE. The CDR3 DNA reads TGTGCCAGCAGCGTAGGTTCGGGGGTGGGTAAGGGCTACACCTTC. It is translated as CASSVGSGVGKGYTF. Combining the CDR3 with reference TRBV9 and TRBJ1-2 gives the whole variable domain DSGVTQTPKHLITATGQRVTLRCSPRSGDLSVYWYQQSLDQGLQFLIQYYNGEERAKGNILERFSAQQFPDLHSELNLSSLELGDSALYFCASSVGSGVGKGYTFGSGTRLTVV.

The CDR3 DNA follows: TGTGCCAGTTCGGTTAGCGGGGGTACAGATACGCAGTATTTT. Residues: CASSVSGGTDTQYF. The V gene is TRBV19, the J gene TRBJ2-3; 9 bases are a match to TRBD2. CDR3 length equals 14 residues. CDR1 and CDR2 (germline): LNHDA, SQIVND (reference sequence). The junction had 6 bases not matched to a gene; V was cut back by 8 bases and J by 3 bases.

The V call is TRBV10-3, the J call TRBJ2-1; D is unclear. The germline CDR1 and CDR2 sequences are ENHRY and SYGVKD. V lost 0 bases and J 6 bases, leaving 6 bases between the germline ends. The CDR3 totals 13 residues. Written as DNA, the CDR3 is TGTGCCATCAGTGAGTCAGCGCGCAATGAGCAGTTCTTC. It is translated as CAISESARNEQFF.

The chain has TRBV7-9 and TRBJ1-2, with D maybe TRBD1 (5 bases). Trimming left V 11 bases short and J 6 bases short, with 16 bases between. There are 12 residues in the CDR3. The germline V gene encodes CDR1 SEHNR and CDR2 FQNEAQ (reference sequence). The CDR3 DNA follows: TGTGCCCTCAGGGATGGGTTGAATGGCTACACCTTC. Its translation is CALRDGLNGYTF.

The chain carries TRBV9 and TRBJ1-4, with 7 positions matching TRBD1. Germline V gene sequence: CDR1 SGDLS, CDR2 YYNGEE. CDR3 length: 16 amino acids. V shed 0 bases and J 4 bases; nucleotides not matched to a gene: 6. In DNA form, the CDR3 reads TGTGCCAGCAGCGTAGGGAGGGGGCTAGGTAATGAAAAACTGTTTTTT. This gives the protein CASSVGRGLGNEKLFF.

The chain links TRBV5-4 to TRBJ2-2; 8 bases agree with TRBD2. The germline gives CDR1 SGHNT, CDR2 YYREEE (reference sequence). The CDR3 consists of 16 residues. Trimming cost V 0 bases and J 7 bases; bases outside gene matches: 8. The CDR3 DNA reads TGTGCCAGCAGCTTGGCCAATAGCGGGGCGATCGGGGAGCTGTTTTTT. Translating gives CASSLANSGAIGELFF.

The CDR3 here is CSASYREYNEQFF. As DNA, the CDR3 is TGCAGTGCTAGTTACAGGGAATACAATGAGCAGTTCTTC. The rearrangement joins TRBV20-1 to TRBJ2-1; tentatively, D is TRBD1 (6 bases). Germline CDR1 is DFQATT and CDR2 is SNEGSKA (reference sequence). Trimming cost V 3 bases and J 4 bases, with 10 bases left between them. The CDR3 runs 13 residues.

J is TRBJ1-4 and V is TRBV15; TRBD1 matches at 7 bases. CDR1 is LNHNV, CDR2 YYDKDF, per germline (reference sequence). After removal of 3 bases from V and 2 bases from J, the junction contained 3 bases not matched to a gene. This CDR3 comprises 15 residues. The CDR3 loop is CATSSSGGTNEKLFF. CDR3 sequence (DNA): TGTGCCACCAGCAGCTCAGGGGGGACTAATGAAAAACTGTTTTTT.

The chain has TRBV12-5 and TRBJ2-1; tentative D call: TRBD2 (6 bases). CDR3 length: 17 amino acids. Germline values: CDR1 LGHNT, CDR2 FRNRAP. V was pared by 3 bases and J by 4 bases, with 19 bases between. The CDR3, as DNA: TGTGCTAGTGGTTTAGCGGGTCGAGCCGCCCCGTACAATGAGCAGTTCTTC. Translation: CASGLAGRAAPYNEQFF. Variable domain in full (rest from reference TRBV12-5 and TRBJ2-1): DARVTQTPRHKVTEMGQEVTMRCQPILGHNTVFWYRQTMMQGLELLAYFRNRAPLDDSGMPKDRFSAEMPDATLATLKIQPSEPRDSAVYFCASGLAGRAAPYNEQFFGPGTRLTVL.

This clone was detected once. The chain employs TRBV9 and TRBJ1-2, with TRBD1 matching 8 bases. Unmatched junction bases numbered 8, after V lost 2 bases and J lost 2 bases. The CDR3 consists of 16 residues. Per germline, CDR1 SGDLS and CDR2 YYNGEE. The CDR3 bases are TGTGCCAGCAGCGTTCCGTCAGGGGGCTCCAACTATGGCTACACCTTC. It specifies CASSVPSGGSNYGYTF.

The genes are TRBV27 and TRBJ1-4; 9 nucleotides line up with TRBD1. Germline assignment: CDR1 MNHEY and CDR2 SMNVEV (reference sequence). With 5 bases clipped from V and 5 bases from J, the junction kept 6 bases outside the gene matches. The CDR3 contains 15 residues. CDR3 protein: CASSLTTGGNEKLFF. The CDR3 nucleotides read TGTGCCAGCAGTCTGACGACAGGGGGGAATGAAAAACTGTTTTTT.

This CDR3 reads CASRAQMNTEAFF. The CDR3 DNA sequence: TGTGCCAGCAGGGCCCAGATGAACACTGAAGCTTTCTTT. The V call is TRBV2, the J call TRBJ1-1; no clear D gene. The CDR3 loop spans 13 amino acids. Germline lookup yields CDR1 SNHLY and CDR2 FYNNEI. V was clipped by 6 bases and J by 0 bases, with 8 bases between them.

This sequence joins TRBV10-3 and TRBJ1-3, with a weak D call TRBD1 (6 bases). Trimming cost V 10 bases and J 0 bases, with 13 bases left between them. The CDR3 contains 14 residues. The germline CDR1 and CDR2 sequences are ENHRY and SYGVKD. This CDR3 reads CATGQGFSGNTIYF. The CDR3 DNA reads TGTGCCACGGGCCAGGGGTTCTCTGGAAACACCATATATTTT.

Concerning this clone: Other DNA sequences in this specimen translate into the identical CDR3. V usage is TRBV5-1 and J usage is TRBJ2-3, with TRBD2 identical over 8 bases. Trimming removed 3 bases from V and 2 bases from J; junction bases left unmatched: 5. Germline V lookup: CDR1 SGHRS, CDR2 YFSETQ. CDR3 length: 15 residues. The CDR3 loop reads CASSSGGGSTDTQYF. CDR3 DNA sequence: TGCGCCAGCAGCTCGGGCGGGGGGTCCACAGATACGCAGTATTTT.

This clone is a singleton in its sample. The chain has TRBV2 and TRBJ1-2; D remains ambiguous. V gave up 1 base and J gave up 2 bases, with 5 bases separating them. Germline V gene sequence: CDR1 SNHLY, CDR2 FYNNEI. The length of the CDR3 is 13 residues. CDR3 nucleotides: TGTGCCAGCAGTGAAGGGCGGAACTATGGCTACACCTTC. It translates to CASSEGRNYGYTF.

In its sample, this clone was seen once. The gene calls are TRBV4-2 and TRBJ2-1; D call uncertain. CDR3 length: 15 amino acids. Germline V gene lookup returns CDR1 LGHNA and CDR2 YNFKEQ. V shed 0 bases and J shed 6 bases, with 12 bases lying between them. The CDR3 coding sequence is TGTGCCAGCAGCCAAGATTGGCTAGTGGCCAATGAGCAGTTCTTC. Its translation is CASSQDWLVANEQFF.

This clone has just a few counts. This chain links TRBV6-5 with TRBJ2-5; D ambiguous. The CDR3 runs 13 residues. Germline V gene data show CDR1 as MNHEY and CDR2 as SVGAGI. V was pared by 2 bases and J by 3 bases, with 7 bases between. The CDR3 nucleotides are TGTGCCAGCAGTTACGGCGGAGAAGAGACCCAGTACTTC. It yields the protein CASSYGGEETQYF.

V is TRBV7-8 and J is TRBJ2-2, with TRBD2 matching over 9 bases. The CDR3 has 18 amino acids. Per germline, CDR1 SGHVS and CDR2 FQNEAQ. Trimming cost V 4 bases and J 1 base; bases outside gene matches: 10. The DNA for the CDR3 is TGTGCCAGCAGCTCCCAGATTAGTAGCGGGGGGAACACCGGGGAGCTGTTTTTT. Amino acids: CASSSQISSGGNTGELFF.

This chain connects TRBV9 to TRBJ1-2; D is unclear. In germline, CDR1 is SGDLS, CDR2 YYNGEE. Trimming removed 3 bases at V and 2 bases at J, with 11 bases between. The CDR3 is 14 amino acids. The CDR3, as DNA: TGTGCCAGCAGCGCCTCCCACGGGAACTATGGCTACACCTTC. Translated: CASSASHGNYGYTF.

The chain carries TRBV19 and TRBJ1-5; D is ambiguous. Germline lookup yields CDR1 LNHDA and CDR2 SQIVND (reference sequence). The V gene lost 3 bases and the J gene lost 2 bases, with 8 bases spanning the gap. The CDR3 is made up of 14 amino acids. The CDR3 here is CASSILEGNQPQHF. The CDR3 region has the DNA TGTGCCAGTAGTATTCTCGAGGGCAATCAGCCCCAGCATTTT.

This chain links TRBV30 with TRBJ1-2; TRBD1 matches 7 bases. Germline V gene lookup returns CDR1 GTSNPN and CDR2 SVGIG (reference sequence). J lost 6 bases, V lost 0 bases, and 10 bases had no gene match. This CDR3 has 15 residues. For the CDR3, the DNA is TGTGCCTGGAGTGTAAGCGGCAGGGGGTTGGATGGCTACACCTTC. This encodes CAWSVSGRGLDGYTF.

This clone was recorded only once. CDR3 DNA sequence: TGCGCCAGCAGCGCCCGGGGAGCGGGGGCTGGGCAAGAGACCCAGTACTTC. Translating gives CASSARGAGAGQETQYF. This sequence joins TRBV4-3 and TRBJ2-5; 8 bases are a match to TRBD2. The CDR3 has 17 residues. The germline gives CDR1 LGHNA, CDR2 YSLEER. The V and J ends lost 5 bases and 2 bases, in that order; junction bases with no gene match: 13.

This clone has a single count. This chain uses TRBV29-1 with TRBJ1-1; D unresolved. Deletions cut 4 bases from V and 8 bases from J, with 17 bases between. The CDR3 contains 13 residues. Germline CDR1 and CDR2: SQVTM and ANQGSEA. The CDR3 loop is CSVGQVAAQEAFF. The CDR3 nucleotides are TGCAGCGTTGGGCAGGTTGCCGCTCAAGAAGCTTTCTTT.

The chain is built from TRBV19 and TRBJ1-6; no definite D call. The CDR3 has 14 amino acids. V lost 3 bases to trimming and J lost 7 bases, with 10 bases between them. Germline CDR1 reads LNHDA; CDR2 reads SQIVND (reference sequence). The CDR3 DNA reads TGTGCCAGTAGTATGGGTGGGAGAAATTCACCCCTCCACTTT. Its protein product is CASSMGGRNSPLHF.